The 18 T cell receptor beta chains reported below all come from one sample, sequenced in a study of identical twins. TCRdb used MiXCR to reprocess the 5' RACE reads, holding one entry per CDR3 protein. The data show under 250,000 distinct CDR3 sequences, less than 9.5% seen once. The material sequenced was memory (CD45RO+) T cells sorted from blood. Every receptor here comes from a woman aged 18-30 years in good health.

This clonotype was found a few times. This CDR3 is missing its conserved last phenylalanine or tryptophan, likely due to a read error. The V call is TRBV27, the J call TRBJ2-4; 8 bases map to TRBD1. V was clipped by 6 bases and J by 7 bases; unmatched bases: 8. Looked up from germline, CDR1 is MNHEY and CDR2 is SMNVEV (reference sequence). This CDR3 is built from 14 residues. The CDR3 DNA reads TGTGCCAGCAGCACAGGGGGACGCCTGAACATTCAGTACTAT. Protein: CASSTGGRLNIQYY.

This chain uses TRBV10-2 with TRBJ2-7; 8 bases are shared with TRBD2. This CDR3 has 15 amino acids. CDR1 WSHSY and CDR2 SAAADI come from the germline V gene. Unmatched junction bases numbered 3, after V lost 2 bases and J lost 0 bases. The CDR3, as DNA: TGCGCCAGCAGTGAGACGGGGGGGCCCTCCTACGAGCAGTACTTC. Its translation is CASSETGGPSYEQYF.

CDR3 sequence: CASSQGQGSEAFF. The CDR3 region has the DNA TGCGCCAGCAGCCAGGGACAGGGTTCTGAAGCTTTCTTT. This chain uses TRBV5-1 with TRBJ1-1; TRBD1 matches 9 bases. V lost 4 bases, J lost 6 bases, and 4 bases stayed unmatched. The CDR3 is 13 residues long. CDR1 and CDR2 (germline): SGHRS, YFSETQ. The complete variable domain, with remaining parts taken from reference TRBV5-1 and TRBJ1-1, reads KAGVTQTPRYLIKTRGQQVTLSCSPISGHRSVSWYQQTPGQGLQFLFEYFSETQRNKGNFPGRFSGRQFSNSRSEMNVSTLELGDSALYLCASSQGQGSEAFFGQGTRLTVV.

For the CDR3, the DNA is TGTGCCAGCAGTTCAGTAGCAGGGGCCGGCACAGATACGCAGTATTTT. Encoded protein: CASSSVAGAGTDTQYF. This chain joins TRBV7-9 and TRBJ2-3; D is perhaps TRBD1 (6 bases). CDR3 length: 16 amino acids. In germline, CDR1 is SEHNR, CDR2 FQNEAQ (reference sequence). V was clipped by 6 bases and J by 1 base, with 17 bases between them.

This clonotype has more than one count but fewer than ten. The chain links TRBV27 to TRBJ2-2; 7 bases are shared with TRBD2. Trimming cost V 6 bases and J 10 bases; bases outside gene matches: 14. The germline V gene has CDR1 MNHEY and CDR2 SMNVEV (reference sequence). The CDR3 consists of 15 residues. CDR3 amino acids: CASSPFEGGPPELFF. The CDR3 bases are TGTGCCAGCAGCCCTTTTGAGGGAGGGCCCCCGGAGCTGTTTTTT.

The sample holds a few counts of this clonotype. This chain links TRBV28 with TRBJ2-2, with D possibly matching TRBD2 (5 bases). The germline gives CDR1 MDHEN, CDR2 SYDVKM. V lost 3 bases, J lost 6 bases, and 17 bases lay in between. CDR3 length: 16 residues. The CDR3 DNA sequence: TGTGCCAGCAGTTTTCCGAGAACCGGGATAGCCGGGGAGCTGTTTTTT. Amino acid sequence: CASSFPRTGIAGELFF.

This clonotype was recorded at least ten times. V usage is TRBV5-6 and J usage is TRBJ1-1; TRBD1 aligns across 8 bases. Germline CDR1 reads SGHDT; CDR2 reads YYEEEE. The length of the CDR3 is 14 residues. V shed 4 bases, J shed 1 base, and the junction held 3 bases outside the gene matches. The CDR3 sequence: CASSLQGGNTEAFF. The CDR3 nucleotides read TGTGCCAGCAGCCTACAGGGGGGGAACACTGAAGCTTTCTTT.

This clonotype was seen ten or more times. V gene TRBV12-3 or TRBV12-4 combines with J gene TRBJ1-5; D is unresolved. Trimming shortened V by 6 bases and J by 5 bases, and 17 bases separated the two germline ends. The CDR3 extends over 15 amino acids. The CDR3 spells CASRLSLAGYQPQHF. The CDR3 nucleotides read TGTGCCAGCAGACTGAGTTTGGCGGGTTATCAGCCCCAGCATTTT.

This clonotype came up many times. The V gene is TRBV3-1, the J gene TRBJ2-3, with 7 bases that match TRBD2. V lost 4 bases to trimming and J lost 4 bases; unmatched junction nucleotides: 5. This CDR3 region has 14 residues. Germline loops: CDR1 LGHDT, CDR2 YNNKEL (reference sequence). CDR3 region: CASSRSLASDTQYF. The CDR3 coding sequence is TGTGCCAGCAGCCGATCACTAGCGTCAGATACGCAGTATTTT.

This clonotype was seen a few times. The rearrangement joins TRBV12-3 or TRBV12-4 to TRBJ2-1, with D maybe TRBD2 (6 bases). The ends were cut back, 1 base at V and 7 bases at J, with 17 bases in the middle. This CDR3 comprises 16 residues. The CDR3, as DNA: TGTGCCAGCAGTTTAGTAGGAGGGTACGGGTTGAATGAGCAGTTCTTC. This encodes CASSLVGGYGLNEQFF.

The chain links TRBV20-1 to TRBJ2-3; 9 positions match TRBD2. Trimming at V came to 6 bases and at J to 1 base, leaving 5 bases not matched to a gene. CDR3 length: 14 residues. Per germline, CDR1 DFQATT and CDR2 SNEGSKA (reference sequence). The CDR3, as DNA: TGCAGTGCCATGACTAGCGGACGCACAGATACGCAGTATTTT. Its protein is CSAMTSGRTDTQYF.

This chain links TRBV7-8 with TRBJ1-5; D is ambiguous. The V end lost 2 bases, the J end lost 4 bases, and 9 bases lay between the germline ends. This CDR3 region has 14 residues. CDR1 and CDR2 from the germline V gene are SGHVS and FQNEAQ. The CDR3 DNA reads TGTGCCAGCAGCTTAATGCCAGGAAATCAGCCCCAGCATTTT. It specifies CASSLMPGNQPQHF.

This clonotype was seen at least ten times. The rearrangement uses TRBV6-6 and TRBJ2-6; D uncertain. Trimming stripped 7 bases from V and 7 bases from J, with 2 bases between. The CDR3 totals 10 residues. CDR1 is MNHNY and CDR2 is SVGAGI in the germline V gene (reference sequence). CDR3 amino acids: CASKANVLTF. Written as DNA, the CDR3 is TGTGCCAGCAAAGCCAACGTCCTGACTTTC.

The rearrangement links TRBV5-4 to TRBJ1-2, with a weak D call TRBD1 (6 bases). CDR3 size: 16 residues. Trimming stripped 4 bases from V and 0 bases from J, with 16 bases between. Germline CDR1 is SGHNT and CDR2 is YYREEE (reference sequence). CDR3 region: CASSTTGTGANYGYTF. The CDR3 nucleotides read TGTGCCAGCAGCACCACAGGGACGGGCGCTAACTATGGCTACACCTTC.

The chain combines TRBV2 with TRBJ2-3; no reliable D call. CDR1 SNHLY and CDR2 FYNNEI come from the germline V gene. The CDR3 spans 13 residues. Deletions cut 7 bases from V and 4 bases from J, with 12 bases between. The CDR3 spells CASTMVVADTQYF. The CDR3 DNA sequence: TGTGCCAGCACGATGGTAGTGGCAGATACGCAGTATTTT.

This clonotype was detected a few times. The rearrangement joins TRBV20-1 to TRBJ2-3; tentative D call: TRBD2 (5 bases). CDR1 is DFQATT, CDR2 SNEGSKA, per germline (reference sequence). The CDR3 runs 14 residues. Trimming took 2 bases from V and 4 from J, leaving 13 bases between them. The CDR3 region is CSARMAGGSDTQYF. The CDR3 nucleotides are TGCAGTGCTAGAATGGCGGGTGGTTCAGATACGCAGTATTTT.

The chain is built from TRBV7-9 and TRBJ1-3; possibly TRBD1 for D (6 bases). Germline CDR1 reads SEHNR; CDR2 reads FQNEAQ (reference sequence). The CDR3 contains 15 residues. Trimming removed 3 bases from V and 4 bases from J, with 13 bases in between. For the CDR3, the DNA is TGTGCCAGCAGCTTTTGGGGGGCGAAAGGAAACACCATATATTTT. Its protein is CASSFWGAKGNTIYF.

The gene calls are TRBV7-8 and TRBJ2-5; tentative D call: TRBD2 (5 bases). Germline CDR1 is SGHVS and CDR2 is FQNEAQ. The CDR3 runs 13 residues. V was trimmed by 5 bases and J by 2 bases, leaving 9 bases between them. In DNA, the CDR3 is TGTGCCAGCAGCATTCAGCGGCAAGAGACCCAGTACTTC. This translates into CASSIQRQETQYF.